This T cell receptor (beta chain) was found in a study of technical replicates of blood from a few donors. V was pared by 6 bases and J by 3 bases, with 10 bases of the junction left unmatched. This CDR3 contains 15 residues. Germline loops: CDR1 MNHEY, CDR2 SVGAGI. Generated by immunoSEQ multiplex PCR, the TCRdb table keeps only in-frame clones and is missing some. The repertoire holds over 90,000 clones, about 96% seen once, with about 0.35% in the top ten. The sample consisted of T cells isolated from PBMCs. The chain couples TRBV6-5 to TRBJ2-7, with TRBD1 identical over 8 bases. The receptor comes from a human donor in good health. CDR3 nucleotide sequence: TGTGCCAGCAGCCCTCAATCCGGGACAGGCTACGAGCAGTACTTC. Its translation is CASSPQSGTGYEQYF.